The TCR beta chain under discussion was sequenced for a study of T-cell reconstitution after alpha-beta-depleted transplantation in children. CDR1 MNHNS and CDR2 SASEGT come from the germline V gene. This CDR3 contains 15 residues. V was clipped by 4 bases and J by 6 bases; unmatched bases: 9. The TCRbeta library incorporated unique molecular identifiers. Using its own MiXCR run on the PCR reads, TCRdb lists one record per CDR3 protein. This sample has roughly 670,000 distinct CDR3 sequences, with less than 15% found just once. This material consisted of PBMCs, taken before TCRalphabeta/CD19-depleted stem cell transplant. This clonotype originated in a girl under 10 years old with congenital amegakaryocytic thrombocytopenia, due to receive a stem cell transplant. V gene TRBV6-1 combines with J gene TRBJ1-2; 9 positions match TRBD1. The CDR3 DNA reads as TGTGCCAGCAGTGCCCCCCCGGGACAGGGCCATGGCTACACCTTC. Translation gives CASSAPPGQGHGYTF.